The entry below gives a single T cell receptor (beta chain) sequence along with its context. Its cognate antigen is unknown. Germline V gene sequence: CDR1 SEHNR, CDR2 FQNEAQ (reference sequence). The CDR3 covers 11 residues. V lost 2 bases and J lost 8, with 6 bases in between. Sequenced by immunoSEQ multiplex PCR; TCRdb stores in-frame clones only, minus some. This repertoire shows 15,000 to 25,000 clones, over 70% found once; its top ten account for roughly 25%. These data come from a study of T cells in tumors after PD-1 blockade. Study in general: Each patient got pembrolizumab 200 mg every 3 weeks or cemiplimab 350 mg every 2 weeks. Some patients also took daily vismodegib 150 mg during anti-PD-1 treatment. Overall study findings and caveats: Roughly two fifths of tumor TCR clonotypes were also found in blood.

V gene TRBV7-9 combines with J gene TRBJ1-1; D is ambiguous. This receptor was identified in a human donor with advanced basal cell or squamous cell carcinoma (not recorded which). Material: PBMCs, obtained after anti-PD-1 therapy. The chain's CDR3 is CASSLSEEAFF. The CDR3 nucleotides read TGTGCCAGCAGCTTATCTGAGGAAGCTTTCTTT. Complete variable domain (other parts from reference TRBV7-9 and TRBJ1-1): DTGVSQNPRHKITKRGQNVTFRCDPISEHNRLYWYRQTLGQGPEFLTYFQNEAQLEKSRLLSDRFSAERPKGSFSTLEIQRTEQGDSAMYLCASSLSEEAFFGQGTRLTVV.